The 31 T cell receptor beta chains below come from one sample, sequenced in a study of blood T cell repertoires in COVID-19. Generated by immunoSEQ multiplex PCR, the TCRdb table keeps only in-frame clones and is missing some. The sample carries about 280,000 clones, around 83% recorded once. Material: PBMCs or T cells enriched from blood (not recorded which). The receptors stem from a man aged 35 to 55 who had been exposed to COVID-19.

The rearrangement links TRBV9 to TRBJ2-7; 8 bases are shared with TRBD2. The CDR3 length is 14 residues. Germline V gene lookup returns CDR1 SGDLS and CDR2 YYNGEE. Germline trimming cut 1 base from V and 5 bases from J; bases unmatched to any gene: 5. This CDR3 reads CASSVSLAGNEQYF. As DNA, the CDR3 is TGTGCCAGCAGCGTATCTCTAGCGGGCAACGAGCAGTACTTC.

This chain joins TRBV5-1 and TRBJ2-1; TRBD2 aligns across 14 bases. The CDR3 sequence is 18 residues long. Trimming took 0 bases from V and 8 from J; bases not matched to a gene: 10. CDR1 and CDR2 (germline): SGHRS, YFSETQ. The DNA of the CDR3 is TGCGCCAGCAGCTTGGGGGGGACTAGCGGGAGCCCTTGGGATGAGCAGTTCTTC. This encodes CASSLGGTSGSPWDEQFF.

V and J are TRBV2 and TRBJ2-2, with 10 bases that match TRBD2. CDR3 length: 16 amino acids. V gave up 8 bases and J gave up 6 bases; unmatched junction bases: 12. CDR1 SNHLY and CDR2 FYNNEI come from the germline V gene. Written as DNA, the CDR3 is TGTGCCAGCTCGCCCACAGCGGGAGGGGGGTCCGGGGAGCTGTTTTTT. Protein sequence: CASSPTAGGGSGELFF.

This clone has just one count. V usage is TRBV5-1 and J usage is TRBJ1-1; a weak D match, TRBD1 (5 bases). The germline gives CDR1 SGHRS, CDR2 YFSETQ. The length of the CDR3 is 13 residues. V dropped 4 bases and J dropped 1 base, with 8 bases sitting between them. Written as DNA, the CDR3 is TGCGCCAGCAGCGTCAGGGCGAACACTGAAGCTTTCTTT. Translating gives CASSVRANTEAFF.

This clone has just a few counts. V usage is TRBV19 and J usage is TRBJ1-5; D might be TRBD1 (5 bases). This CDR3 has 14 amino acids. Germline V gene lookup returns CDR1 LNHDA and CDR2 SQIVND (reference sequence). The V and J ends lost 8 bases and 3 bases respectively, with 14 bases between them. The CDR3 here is CASRDSQNNQPQHF. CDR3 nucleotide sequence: TGTGCCAGTCGGGACTCCCAGAACAATCAGCCCCAGCATTTT.

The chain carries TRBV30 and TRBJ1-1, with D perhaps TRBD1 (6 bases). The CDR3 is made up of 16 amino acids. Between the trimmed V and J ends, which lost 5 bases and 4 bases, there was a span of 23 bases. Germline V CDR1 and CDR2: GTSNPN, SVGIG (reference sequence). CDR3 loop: CAWGRTPGVLSTEAFF. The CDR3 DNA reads TGTGCCTGGGGCCGGACCCCAGGGGTTTTGAGCACTGAAGCTTTCTTT.

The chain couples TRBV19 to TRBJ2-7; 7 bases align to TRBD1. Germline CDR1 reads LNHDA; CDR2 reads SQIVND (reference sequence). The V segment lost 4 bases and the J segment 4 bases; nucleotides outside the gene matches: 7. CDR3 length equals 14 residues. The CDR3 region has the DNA TGTGCCAGTAGTAGCCGGGACAGAAAATACGAGCAGTACTTC. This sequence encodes CASSSRDRKYEQYF.

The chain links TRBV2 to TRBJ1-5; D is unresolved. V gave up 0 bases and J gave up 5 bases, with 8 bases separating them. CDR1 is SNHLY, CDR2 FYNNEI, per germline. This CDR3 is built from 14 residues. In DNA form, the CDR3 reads TGTGCCAGCAGTGAAGCGCCGGGTGATCAGCCCCAGCATTTT. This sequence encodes CASSEAPGDQPQHF.

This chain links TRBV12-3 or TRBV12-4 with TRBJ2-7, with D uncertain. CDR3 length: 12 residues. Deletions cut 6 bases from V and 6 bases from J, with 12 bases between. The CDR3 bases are TGTGCCAGCAGCTTGCGGAGACGCGAGCAGTACTTC. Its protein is CASSLRRREQYF.

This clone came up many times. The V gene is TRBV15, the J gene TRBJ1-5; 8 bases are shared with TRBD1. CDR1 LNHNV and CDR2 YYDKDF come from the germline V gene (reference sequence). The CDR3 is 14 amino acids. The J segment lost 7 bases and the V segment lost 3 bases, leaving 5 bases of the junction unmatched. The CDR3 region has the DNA TGTGCCACCAGCAGTCCCAGGGGGCTACAGCCCCAGCATTTT. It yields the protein CATSSPRGLQPQHF.

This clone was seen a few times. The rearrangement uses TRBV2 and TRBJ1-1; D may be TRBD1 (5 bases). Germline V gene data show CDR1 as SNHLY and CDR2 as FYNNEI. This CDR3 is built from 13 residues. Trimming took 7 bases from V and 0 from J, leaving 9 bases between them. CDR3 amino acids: CASIGGVNTEAFF. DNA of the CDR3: TGTGCCAGCATCGGGGGAGTGAACACTGAAGCTTTCTTT.

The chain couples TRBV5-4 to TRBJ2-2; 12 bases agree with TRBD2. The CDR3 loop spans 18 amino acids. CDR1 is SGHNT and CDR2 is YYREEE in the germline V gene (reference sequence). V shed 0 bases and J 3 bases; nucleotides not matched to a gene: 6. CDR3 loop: CASSLGLAGGPDTGELFF. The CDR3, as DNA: TGTGCCAGCAGCTTGGGGCTAGCGGGAGGGCCGGACACCGGGGAGCTGTTTTTT.

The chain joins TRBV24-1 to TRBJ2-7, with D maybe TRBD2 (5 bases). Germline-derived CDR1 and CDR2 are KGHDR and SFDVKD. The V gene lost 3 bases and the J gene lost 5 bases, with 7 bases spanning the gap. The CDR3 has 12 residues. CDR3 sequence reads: CATSDPTNEQYF. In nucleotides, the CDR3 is TGTGCCACCAGTGATCCGACTAACGAGCAGTACTTC.

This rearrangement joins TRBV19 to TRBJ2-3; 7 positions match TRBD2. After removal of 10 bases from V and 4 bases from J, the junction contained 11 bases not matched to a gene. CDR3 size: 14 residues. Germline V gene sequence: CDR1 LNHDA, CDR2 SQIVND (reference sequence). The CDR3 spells CATRVAGEADTQYF. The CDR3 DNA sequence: TGTGCCACTCGAGTGGCGGGAGAGGCAGATACGCAGTATTTT. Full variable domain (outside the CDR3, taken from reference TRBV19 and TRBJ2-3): DGGITQSPKYLFRKEGQNVTLSCEQNLNHDAMYWYRQDPGQGLRLIYYSQIVNDFQKGDIAEGYSVSREKKESFPLTVTSAQKNPTAFYLCATRVAGEADTQYFGPGTRLTVL.

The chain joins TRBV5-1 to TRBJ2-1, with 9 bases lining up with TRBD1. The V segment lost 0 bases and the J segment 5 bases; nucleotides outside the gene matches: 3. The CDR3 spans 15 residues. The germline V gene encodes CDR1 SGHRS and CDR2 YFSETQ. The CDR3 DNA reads TGCGCCAGCAGCTTGGGGGACAGGGACAACAATGAGCAGTTCTTC. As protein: CASSLGDRDNNEQFF.

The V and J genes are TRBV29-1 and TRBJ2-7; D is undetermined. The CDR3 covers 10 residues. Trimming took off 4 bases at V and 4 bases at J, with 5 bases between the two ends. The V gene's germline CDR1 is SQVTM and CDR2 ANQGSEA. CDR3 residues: CSVVNYEQYF. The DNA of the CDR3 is TGCAGCGTTGTTAATTACGAGCAGTACTTC.

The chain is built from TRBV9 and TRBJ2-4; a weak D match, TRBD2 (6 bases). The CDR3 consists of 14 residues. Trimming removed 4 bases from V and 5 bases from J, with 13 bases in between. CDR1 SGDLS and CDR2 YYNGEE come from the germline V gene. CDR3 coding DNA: TGTGCCAGCAGCCTCGGAGGGCTCCAAAACATTCAGTACTTC. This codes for CASSLGGLQNIQYF.

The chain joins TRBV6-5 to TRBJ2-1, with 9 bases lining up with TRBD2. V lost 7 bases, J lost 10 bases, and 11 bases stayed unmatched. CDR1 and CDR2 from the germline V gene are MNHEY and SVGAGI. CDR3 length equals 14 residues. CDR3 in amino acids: CASTTSGGGAEQFF. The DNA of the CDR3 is TGTGCCAGCACCACTAGCGGCGGGGGGGCGGAGCAGTTCTTC.

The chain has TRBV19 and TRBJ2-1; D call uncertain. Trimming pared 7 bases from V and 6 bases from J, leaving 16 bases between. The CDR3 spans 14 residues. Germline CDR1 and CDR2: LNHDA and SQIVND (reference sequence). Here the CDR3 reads CASKFSGRGNEQFF. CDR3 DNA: TGTGCCAGTAAATTTTCCGGCAGAGGCAATGAGCAGTTCTTC.

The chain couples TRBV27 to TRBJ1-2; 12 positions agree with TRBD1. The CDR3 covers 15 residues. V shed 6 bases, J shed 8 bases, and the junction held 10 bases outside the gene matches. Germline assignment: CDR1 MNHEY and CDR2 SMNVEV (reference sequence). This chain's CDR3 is CASRQPGQGAGGYTF. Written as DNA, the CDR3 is TGTGCCAGCAGACAGCCGGGACAGGGGGCGGGCGGCTACACCTTC.

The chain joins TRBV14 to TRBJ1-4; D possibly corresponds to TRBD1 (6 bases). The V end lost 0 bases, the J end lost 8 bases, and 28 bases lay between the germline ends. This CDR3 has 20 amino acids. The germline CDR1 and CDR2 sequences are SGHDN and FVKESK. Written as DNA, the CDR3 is TGTGCCAGCAGCCAAGATCGAACAGGGATTATTCGGCTGCTTCCGGAAAAACTGTTTTTT. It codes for CASSQDRTGIIRLLPEKLFF.

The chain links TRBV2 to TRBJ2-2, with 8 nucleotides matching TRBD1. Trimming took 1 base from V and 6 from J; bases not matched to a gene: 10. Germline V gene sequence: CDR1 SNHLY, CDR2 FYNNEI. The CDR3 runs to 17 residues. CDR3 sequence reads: CASSEGEVRGLPGELFF. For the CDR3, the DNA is TGTGCCAGCAGTGAAGGGGAGGTCAGGGGGCTACCCGGGGAGCTGTTTTTT.

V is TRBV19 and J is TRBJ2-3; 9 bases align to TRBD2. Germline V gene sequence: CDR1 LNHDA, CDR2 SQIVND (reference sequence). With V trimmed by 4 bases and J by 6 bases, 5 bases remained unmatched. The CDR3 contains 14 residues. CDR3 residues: CASSTLAGVDTQYF. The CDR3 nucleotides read TGTGCCAGTAGTACTTTAGCGGGGGTTGATACGCAGTATTTT.

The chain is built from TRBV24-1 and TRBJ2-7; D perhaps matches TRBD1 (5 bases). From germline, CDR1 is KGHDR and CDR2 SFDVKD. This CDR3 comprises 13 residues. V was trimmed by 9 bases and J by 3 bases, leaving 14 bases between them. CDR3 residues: CATETAQGYEQYF. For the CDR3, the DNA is TGTGCCACCGAGACTGCCCAGGGCTACGAGCAGTACTTC.

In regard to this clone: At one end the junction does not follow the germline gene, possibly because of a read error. CDR3 nucleotide sequence: TGTGCTAGCAGCCCTAGCGGGAGTGGCAATGAGCAGTTCTTC. Protein sequence: CASSPSGSGNEQFF. The rearrangement uses TRBV7-7 and TRBJ2-1, with 10 bases lining up with TRBD2. CDR3 length equals 14 residues. Germline V CDR1 and CDR2: SSHAT, FNYEAQ (reference sequence). Full variable domain (missing parts from reference TRBV7-7 and TRBJ2-1): GAGVSQSPRYKVTKRGQDVTLRCDPISSHATLYWYQQALGQGPEFLTYFNYEAQPDKSGLPSDRFSAERPEGSISTLTIQRTEQRDSAMYRCASSPSGSGNEQFFGPGTRLTVL.

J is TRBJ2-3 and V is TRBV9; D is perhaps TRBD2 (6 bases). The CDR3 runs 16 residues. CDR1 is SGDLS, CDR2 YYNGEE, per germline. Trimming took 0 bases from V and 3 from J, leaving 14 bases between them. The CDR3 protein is CASSVVGGMRTDTQYF. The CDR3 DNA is TGTGCCAGCAGCGTAGTCGGCGGGATGAGGACAGATACGCAGTATTTT.

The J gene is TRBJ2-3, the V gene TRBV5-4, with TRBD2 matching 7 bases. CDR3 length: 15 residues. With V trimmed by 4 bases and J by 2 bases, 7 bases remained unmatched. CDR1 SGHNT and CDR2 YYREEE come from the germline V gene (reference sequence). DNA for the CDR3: TGTGCCAGCAGCCTCGGGACTAAACCCACAGATACGCAGTATTTT. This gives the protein CASSLGTKPTDTQYF.

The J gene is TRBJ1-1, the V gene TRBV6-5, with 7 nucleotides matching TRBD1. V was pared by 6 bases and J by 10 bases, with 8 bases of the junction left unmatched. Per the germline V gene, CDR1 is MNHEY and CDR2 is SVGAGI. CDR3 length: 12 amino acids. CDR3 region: CASRGTAYVAFF. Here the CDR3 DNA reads TGTGCCAGCAGAGGGACAGCATATGTAGCTTTCTTT.

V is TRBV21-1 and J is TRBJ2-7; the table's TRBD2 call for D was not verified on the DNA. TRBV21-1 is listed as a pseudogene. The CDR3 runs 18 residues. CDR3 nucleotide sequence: TGTGCCAGCTTTCCGGGACTAGCGGGAGGGCCGGAATCCTACGAGCAGTACTTC. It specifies CASFPGLAGGPESYEQYF.

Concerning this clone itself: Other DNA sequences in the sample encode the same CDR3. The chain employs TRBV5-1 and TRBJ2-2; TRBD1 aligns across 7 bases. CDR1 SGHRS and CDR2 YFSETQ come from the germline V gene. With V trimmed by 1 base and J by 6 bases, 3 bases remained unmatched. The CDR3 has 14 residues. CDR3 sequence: CASSLRQGAGELFF. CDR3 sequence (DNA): TGCGCCAGCAGCTTGCGTCAGGGGGCCGGGGAGCTGTTTTTT.

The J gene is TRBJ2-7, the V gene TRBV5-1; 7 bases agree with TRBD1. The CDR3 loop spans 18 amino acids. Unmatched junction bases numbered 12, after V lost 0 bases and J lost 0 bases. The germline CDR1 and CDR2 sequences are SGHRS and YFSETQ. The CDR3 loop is CASSLATRQGKNSYEQYF. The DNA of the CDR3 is TGCGCCAGCAGCTTGGCCACTCGACAGGGAAAAAACTCCTACGAGCAGTACTTC. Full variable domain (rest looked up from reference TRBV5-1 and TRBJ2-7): KAGVTQTPRYLIKTRGQQVTLSCSPISGHRSVSWYQQTPGQGLQFLFEYFSETQRNKGNFPGRFSGRQFSNSRSEMNVSTLELGDSALYLCASSLATRQGKNSYEQYFGPGTRLTVT.